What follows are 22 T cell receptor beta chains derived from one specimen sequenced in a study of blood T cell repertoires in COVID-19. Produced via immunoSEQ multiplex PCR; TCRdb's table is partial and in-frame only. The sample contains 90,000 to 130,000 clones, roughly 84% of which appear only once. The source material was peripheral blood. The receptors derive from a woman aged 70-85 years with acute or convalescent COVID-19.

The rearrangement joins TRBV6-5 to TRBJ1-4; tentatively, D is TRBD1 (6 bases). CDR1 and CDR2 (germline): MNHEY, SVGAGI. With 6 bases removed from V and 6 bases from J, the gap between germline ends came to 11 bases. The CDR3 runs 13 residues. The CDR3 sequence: CASSRGTDEKLFF. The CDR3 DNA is TGTGCCAGCAGCAGGGGCACGGATGAAAAACTGTTTTTT.

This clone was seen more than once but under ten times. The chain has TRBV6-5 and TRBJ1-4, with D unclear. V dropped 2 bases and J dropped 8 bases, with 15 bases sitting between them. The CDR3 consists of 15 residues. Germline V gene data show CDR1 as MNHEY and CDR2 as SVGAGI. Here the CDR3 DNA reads TGTGCCAGCAGTTACGAGGGTCGCGAATACGAAAAACTGTTTTTT. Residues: CASSYEGREYEKLFF.

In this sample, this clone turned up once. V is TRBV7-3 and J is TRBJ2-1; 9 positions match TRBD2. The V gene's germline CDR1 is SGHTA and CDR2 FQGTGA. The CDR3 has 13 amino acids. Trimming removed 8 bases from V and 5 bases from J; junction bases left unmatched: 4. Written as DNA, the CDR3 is TGTGCCAGCGCGGGAGGGCCGAACAATGAGCAGTTCTTC. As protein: CASAGGPNNEQFF.

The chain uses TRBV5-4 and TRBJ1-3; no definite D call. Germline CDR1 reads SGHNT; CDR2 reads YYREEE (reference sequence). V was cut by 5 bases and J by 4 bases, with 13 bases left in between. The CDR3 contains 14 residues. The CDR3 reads CASRRDLEGNTIYF. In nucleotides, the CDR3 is TGTGCCAGCAGACGTGACCTAGAAGGAAACACCATATATTTT. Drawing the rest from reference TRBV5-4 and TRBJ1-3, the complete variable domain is ETGVTQSPTHLIKTRGQQVTLRCSSQSGHNTVSWYQQALGQGPQFIFQYYREEENGRGNFPPRFSGLQFPNYSSELNVNALELDDSALYLCASRRDLEGNTIYFGEGSWLTVV.

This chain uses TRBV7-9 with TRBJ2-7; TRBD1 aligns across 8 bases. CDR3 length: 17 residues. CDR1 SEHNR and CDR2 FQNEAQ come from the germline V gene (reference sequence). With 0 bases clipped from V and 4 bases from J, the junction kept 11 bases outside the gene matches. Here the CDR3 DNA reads TGTGCCAGCAGCTTAGCTTCGATTGGGACAGGTTCTTACGAGCAGTACTTC. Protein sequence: CASSLASIGTGSYEQYF. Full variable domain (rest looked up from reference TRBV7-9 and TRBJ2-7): DTGVSQNPRHKITKRGQNVTFRCDPISEHNRLYWYRQTLGQGPEFLTYFQNEAQLEKSRLLSDRFSAERPKGSFSTLEIQRTEQGDSAMYLCASSLASIGTGSYEQYFGPGTRLTVT.

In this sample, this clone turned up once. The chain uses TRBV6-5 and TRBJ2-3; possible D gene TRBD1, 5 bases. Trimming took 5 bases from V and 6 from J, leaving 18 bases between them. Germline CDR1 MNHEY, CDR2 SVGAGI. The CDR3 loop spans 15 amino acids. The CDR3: CASSRLGAAIDTQYF. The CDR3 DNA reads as TGTGCCAGCAGTCGGCTAGGGGCTGCAATCGATACGCAGTATTTT.

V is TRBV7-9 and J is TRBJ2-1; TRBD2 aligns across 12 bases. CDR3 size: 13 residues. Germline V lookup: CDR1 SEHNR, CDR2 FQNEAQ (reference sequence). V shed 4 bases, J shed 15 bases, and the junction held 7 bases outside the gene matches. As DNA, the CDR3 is TGTGCCAGCAGCTCCGGACTAGCGGGATATCCGTTCTTC. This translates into CASSSGLAGYPFF.

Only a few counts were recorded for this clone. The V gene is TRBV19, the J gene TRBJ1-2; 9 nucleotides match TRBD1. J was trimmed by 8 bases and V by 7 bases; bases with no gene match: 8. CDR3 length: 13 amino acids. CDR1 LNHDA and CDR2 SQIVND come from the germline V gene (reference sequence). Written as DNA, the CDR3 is TGTGCCAGTACGATGGGGACAGGGTACGGCTACACCTTC. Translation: CASTMGTGYGYTF.

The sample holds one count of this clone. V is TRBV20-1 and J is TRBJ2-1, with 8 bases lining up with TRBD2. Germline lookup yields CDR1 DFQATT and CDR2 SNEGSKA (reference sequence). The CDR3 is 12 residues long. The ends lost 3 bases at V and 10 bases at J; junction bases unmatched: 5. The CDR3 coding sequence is TGCAGTGCTAGTCGGACGGGGGGGGAGCAGTTCTTC. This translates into CSASRTGGEQFF.

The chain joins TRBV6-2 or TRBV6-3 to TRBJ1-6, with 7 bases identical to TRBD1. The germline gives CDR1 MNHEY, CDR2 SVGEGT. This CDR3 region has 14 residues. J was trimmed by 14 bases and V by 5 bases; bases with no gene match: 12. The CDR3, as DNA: TGTGCCAGCAGTACTACAGGGGCTGGGGAGTCCCTCCACTTT. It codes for CASSTTGAGESLHF.

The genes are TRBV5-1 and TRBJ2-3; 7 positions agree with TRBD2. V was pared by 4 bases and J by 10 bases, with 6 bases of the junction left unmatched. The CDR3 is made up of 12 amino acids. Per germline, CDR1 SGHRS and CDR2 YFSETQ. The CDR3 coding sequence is TGCGCCAGCAGCACCGGGACTACCGCGCAGTATTTT. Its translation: CASSTGTTAQYF.

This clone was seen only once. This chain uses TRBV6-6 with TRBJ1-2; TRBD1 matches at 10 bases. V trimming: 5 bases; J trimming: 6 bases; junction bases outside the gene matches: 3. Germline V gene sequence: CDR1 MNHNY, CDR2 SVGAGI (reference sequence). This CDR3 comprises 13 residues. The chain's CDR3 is CASSTGTGDGYTF. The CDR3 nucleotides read TGTGCCAGCAGTACCGGGACAGGGGATGGCTACACCTTC.

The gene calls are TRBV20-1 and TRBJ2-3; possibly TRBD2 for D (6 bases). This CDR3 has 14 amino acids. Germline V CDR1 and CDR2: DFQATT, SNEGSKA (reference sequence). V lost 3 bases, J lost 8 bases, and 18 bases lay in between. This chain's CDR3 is CSASGIAGRSTQYF. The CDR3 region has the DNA TGCAGTGCTAGTGGAATCGCAGGGAGGAGTACGCAGTATTTT.

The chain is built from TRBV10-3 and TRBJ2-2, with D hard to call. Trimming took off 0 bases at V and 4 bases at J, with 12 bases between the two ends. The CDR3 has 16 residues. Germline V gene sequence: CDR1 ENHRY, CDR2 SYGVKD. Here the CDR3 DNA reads TGTGCCATCAGTGAGTCTACCTTCAGTGGCACCGGGGAGCTGTTTTTT. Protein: CAISESTFSGTGELFF.

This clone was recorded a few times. CDR3 DNA sequence: TGCGCCAGCAGCTTGGAAGGGGTCAGGAACACTGAAGCTTTCTTT. It translates to CASSLEGVRNTEAFF. The rearrangement joins TRBV5-1 to TRBJ1-1; D might be TRBD1 (5 bases). This CDR3 is built from 15 residues. Trimming removed 0 bases from V and 1 base from J, with 10 bases in between. Looked up from germline, CDR1 is SGHRS and CDR2 is YFSETQ.

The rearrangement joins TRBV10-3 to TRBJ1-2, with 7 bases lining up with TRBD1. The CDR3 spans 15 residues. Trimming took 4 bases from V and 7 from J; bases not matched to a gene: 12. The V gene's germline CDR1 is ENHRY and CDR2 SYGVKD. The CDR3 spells CAISGSEEGAPGYTF. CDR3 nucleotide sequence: TGTGCCATCAGTGGAAGCGAAGAGGGGGCGCCTGGCTACACCTTC.

CDR3 in amino acids: CASSVVATGPGNTIYF. The CDR3 DNA follows: TGTGCCAGCAGCGTAGTGGCGACAGGACCTGGAAACACCATATATTTT. The chain has TRBV9 and TRBJ1-3; possible D gene TRBD1, 6 bases. The germline V gene encodes CDR1 SGDLS and CDR2 YYNGEE. The V and J ends lost 0 bases and 2 bases respectively, with 12 bases between them. The CDR3 sequence is 16 residues long.

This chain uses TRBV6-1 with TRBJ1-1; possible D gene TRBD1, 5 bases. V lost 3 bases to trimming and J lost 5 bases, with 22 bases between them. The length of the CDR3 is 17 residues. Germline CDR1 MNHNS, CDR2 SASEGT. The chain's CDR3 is CASSDQGRRGPGTEAFF. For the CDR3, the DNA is TGTGCCAGCAGTGATCAGGGAAGAAGGGGCCCTGGGACTGAAGCTTTCTTT.

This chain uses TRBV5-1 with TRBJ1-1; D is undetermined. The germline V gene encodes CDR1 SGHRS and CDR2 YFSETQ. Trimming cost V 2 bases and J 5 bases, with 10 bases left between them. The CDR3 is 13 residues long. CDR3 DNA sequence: TGCGCCAGCAGCTTTGCCGGGGATACTGAAGCTTTCTTT. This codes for CASSFAGDTEAFF.

The CDR3 sequence is CASSVTGSGELFF. The CDR3 DNA reads as TGTGCCAGCAGCGTCACAGGGTCCGGGGAGCTGTTTTTT. The chain carries TRBV5-4 and TRBJ2-2, with D perhaps matching TRBD1 (6 bases). V gave up 4 bases and J gave up 6 bases, with 10 bases separating them. This CDR3 region has 13 residues. In germline, CDR1 is SGHNT, CDR2 YYREEE (reference sequence).

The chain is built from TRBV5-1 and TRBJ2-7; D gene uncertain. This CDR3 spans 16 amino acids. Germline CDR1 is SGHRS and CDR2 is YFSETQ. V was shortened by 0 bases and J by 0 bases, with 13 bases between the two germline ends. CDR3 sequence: CASSLAASASSYEQYF. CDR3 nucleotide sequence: TGCGCCAGCAGCTTGGCCGCTAGTGCTAGCTCCTACGAGCAGTACTTC.

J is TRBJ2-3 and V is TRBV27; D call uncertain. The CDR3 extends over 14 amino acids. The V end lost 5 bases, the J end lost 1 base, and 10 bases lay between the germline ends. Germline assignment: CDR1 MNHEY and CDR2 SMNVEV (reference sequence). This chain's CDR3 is CASSRRGRTDTQYF. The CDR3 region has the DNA TGTGCCAGCAGTAGAAGAGGCCGCACAGATACGCAGTATTTT.